The 14 T cell receptor beta chains reported below all come from one sample, sequenced in a study of blood T cell repertoires in COVID-19. Assay: immunoSEQ multiplex PCR; the TCRdb copy retains only in-frame clones and omits some. Of about 250,000 clones in the sample, 83% were seen once. The sample consisted of peripheral blood. The receptor set was obtained from a human donor in a cohort sampled during active COVID-19.

The chain couples TRBV5-1 to TRBJ2-7; D might be TRBD2 (6 bases). The germline V and J ends were trimmed by 0 bases and 0 bases, with 10 bases remaining between them. The CDR3 is 15 residues long. Germline-derived CDR1 and CDR2 are SGHRS and YFSETQ. In DNA, the CDR3 is TGCGCCAGCAGCTTGGGGGCCGGGAGCTCCTACGAGCAGTACTTC. Protein product: CASSLGAGSSYEQYF.

The chain combines TRBV5-1 with TRBJ1-6; 8 nucleotides agree with TRBD1. Germline values: CDR1 SGHRS, CDR2 YFSETQ. Trimming took 0 bases from V and 10 from J; bases not matched to a gene: 6. CDR3 length: 15 residues. In DNA, the CDR3 is TGCGCCAGCAGCTTGGGAGGACAGGGTGGCTCACCCCTCCACTTT. Amino acids: CASSLGGQGGSPLHF.

V gene TRBV27 combines with J gene TRBJ2-1, with 10 bases fitting TRBD2. CDR3 length: 13 residues. J gave up 14 bases and V 2 bases, and 6 bases lay outside the gene matches. Germline CDR1 is MNHEY and CDR2 is SMNVEV (reference sequence). CDR3 DNA sequence: TGTGCCAGCAGTTTACTAGCGGGAGCCCCTAAGTTCTTC. Translating it yields CASSLLAGAPKFF.

The V and J genes are TRBV5-6 and TRBJ2-3, with 7 nucleotides matching TRBD2. Germline V gives CDR1 SGHDT, CDR2 YYEEEE. With 5 bases clipped from V and 2 bases from J, the junction kept 5 bases outside the gene matches. The CDR3 sequence is 14 residues long. This CDR3 is CASRPSGDTDTQYF. The CDR3 DNA is TGTGCCAGCAGGCCTAGCGGAGACACAGATACGCAGTATTTT.

The chain recombines TRBV28 with TRBJ1-4; 9 bases are a match to TRBD1. Germline V CDR1 and CDR2: MDHEN, SYDVKM. The V segment lost 3 bases and the J segment 7 bases; nucleotides outside the gene matches: 15. This CDR3 region has 18 residues. The DNA for the CDR3 is TGTGCCAGCAGTTTCCTACAGGGGGCGGGAATATTTAGTGAAAAACTGTTTTTT. Amino acid sequence: CASSFLQGAGIFSEKLFF.

The chain links TRBV9 to TRBJ2-7, with 8 bases aligning to TRBD1. CDR3 length: 15 amino acids. Germline V lookup: CDR1 SGDLS, CDR2 YYNGEE. V shed 2 bases and J 2 bases; nucleotides not matched to a gene: 6. The CDR3 protein is CASSVGQALTYEQYF. CDR3 DNA sequence: TGTGCCAGCAGCGTGGGACAGGCCTTAACCTACGAGCAGTACTTC.

The chain couples TRBV5-1 to TRBJ2-5; D not resolved. Trimming shortened V by 2 bases and J by 5 bases, and 13 bases separated the two germline ends. From germline, CDR1 is SGHRS and CDR2 YFSETQ. The CDR3 is made up of 14 amino acids. CDR3 in DNA: TGCGCCAGCAGCTTACCCGGGTTCGGTGAGACCCAGTACTTC. Encoded protein: CASSLPGFGETQYF.

This clone has more than one count but fewer than ten. In DNA, the CDR3 is TGTGCCAGCACCGGGCCAGGGACTGAAGCTTTCTTT. Amino acids: CASTGPGTEAFF. The rearrangement joins TRBV12-3 or TRBV12-4 to TRBJ1-1; tentative D call: TRBD1 (5 bases). V shed 7 bases and J shed 5 bases, with 11 bases lying between them. This CDR3 is 12 amino acids long.

As to this clone: Distinct nucleotide sequences in the sample also encode this CDR3. The V and J genes are TRBV6-5 and TRBJ1-4, with a weak D call TRBD1 (5 bases). Germline values: CDR1 MNHEY, CDR2 SVGAGI. Between the trimmed V and J ends, which lost 0 bases and 1 base, there was a span of 6 bases. This CDR3 is 15 amino acids long. CDR3 region: CASSYSQGTNEKLFF. The CDR3 nucleotides are TGTGCCAGCAGTTACTCGCAGGGAACTAATGAAAAACTGTTTTTT.

The chain employs TRBV12-3 or TRBV12-4 and TRBJ2-3; D possibly corresponds to TRBD1 (6 bases). This CDR3 has 13 amino acids. Trimming removed 6 bases from V and 5 bases from J, with 12 bases in between. This chain's CDR3 is CASRSTGIDTQYF. CDR3 bases: TGTGCCAGCAGATCCACAGGGATAGATACGCAGTATTTT.

The chain links TRBV3-1 (or the pseudogene TRBV3-2) to TRBJ2-5; 10 nucleotides match TRBD1. The CDR3 contains 17 residues. Trimming cost V 5 bases and J 6 bases; bases outside gene matches: 15. Germline loops: CDR1 LGHDT, CDR2 YNNKEL (reference sequence). The DNA for the CDR3 is TGTGCCAGCAGCAATGTCCAGACAGGGGGCGGTAGGAAGACCCAGTACTTC. This codes for CASSNVQTGGGRKTQYF.

V is TRBV12-2 and J is TRBJ1-5; TRBD1, the D gene given by the table, was not confirmed from the DNA. TRBV12-2 represents a pseudogene. CDR3 size: 19 residues. The CDR3 region has the DNA TGTGCAAGTCGCCCCCGTGAGTGCAGGGGGGTGTTAAGCAATCAGCCCCAGCATTTT. This translates into CASRPRECRGVLSNQPQHF.

The rearrangement links TRBV19 to TRBJ2-7, with TRBD1 as a possible D gene (6 bases). The germline CDR1 and CDR2 sequences are LNHDA and SQIVND (reference sequence). The CDR3 is 13 amino acids. The V and J ends lost 9 bases and 0 bases respectively, with 12 bases between them. The CDR3 nucleotides read TGTGCCAGCGGTTCGGACAGCTCCTACGAGCAGTACTTC. This encodes CASGSDSSYEQYF.

CDR3 nucleotides: TGCGCCAGCAGCCCGACGGGGGGGGCTCAAGAGACCCAGTACTTC. The encoded protein is CASSPTGGAQETQYF. The rearrangement links TRBV5-1 to TRBJ2-5, with TRBD2 matching over 8 bases. The CDR3 is 15 residues long. In germline, CDR1 is SGHRS, CDR2 YFSETQ. The J segment lost 2 bases and the V segment lost 4 bases, leaving 7 bases of the junction unmatched.